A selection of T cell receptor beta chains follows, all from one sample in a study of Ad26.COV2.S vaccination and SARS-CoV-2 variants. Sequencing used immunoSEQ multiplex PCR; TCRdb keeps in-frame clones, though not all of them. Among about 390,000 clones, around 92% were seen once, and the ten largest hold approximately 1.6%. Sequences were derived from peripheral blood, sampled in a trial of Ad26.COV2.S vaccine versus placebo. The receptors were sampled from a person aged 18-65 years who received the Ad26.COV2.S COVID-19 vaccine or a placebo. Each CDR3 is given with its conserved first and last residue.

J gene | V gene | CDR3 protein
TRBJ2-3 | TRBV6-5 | CASSYRQGADTQYF
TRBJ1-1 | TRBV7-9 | CASSPVPNTEAFF
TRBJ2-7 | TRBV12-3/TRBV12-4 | CASSLRSHEQYF
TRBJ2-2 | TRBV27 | CASSWNTGELFF
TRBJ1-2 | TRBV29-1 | CSVEDYRGNYGYTF
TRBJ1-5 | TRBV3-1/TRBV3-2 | CASSPRAQSNQPQHF
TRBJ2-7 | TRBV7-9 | CASSLATGTSVYEQYF
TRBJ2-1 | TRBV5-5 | CASSFRILYNEQFF
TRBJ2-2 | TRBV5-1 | CASSLEPWDTGELFF
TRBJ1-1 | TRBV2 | CASKNEGTVNTEAFF
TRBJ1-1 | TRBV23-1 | CASSHRQGFANTEAFF
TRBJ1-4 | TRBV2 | CASHPDGGRYEKLFF
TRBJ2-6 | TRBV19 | CASSIAAESGANVLTF
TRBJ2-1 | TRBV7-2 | CASSFSLAGGRNEQFF
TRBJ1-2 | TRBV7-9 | CASSLAGSQGFGEYGYTF
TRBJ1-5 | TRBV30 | CAWSAGSNQPQHF
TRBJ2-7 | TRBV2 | CASSGQGWYEQYF
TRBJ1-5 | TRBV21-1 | CASSKKRGSGTTEHNQPQHF
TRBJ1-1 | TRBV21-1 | CASSSESGGEAFF
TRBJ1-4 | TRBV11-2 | CASTLAGGSNEKLFF
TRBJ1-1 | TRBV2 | CASSEGIRTSEAFF
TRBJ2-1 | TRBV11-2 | CASSHYSNEQFF
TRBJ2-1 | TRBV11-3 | CASSLGLYNEQFF
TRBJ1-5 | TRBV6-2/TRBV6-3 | CASSRIPGPNQPQHF
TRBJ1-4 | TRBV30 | CAWSVQEKLFF
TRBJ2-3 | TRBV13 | CASSYSTTGEGTDTQYF
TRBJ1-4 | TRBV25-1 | CASSAGTSNEKLFF
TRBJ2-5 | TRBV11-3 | CASSLGIWETQYF
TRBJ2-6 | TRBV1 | CTSSPQVRDSEISGANVLTF
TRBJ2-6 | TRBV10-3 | CAISPGSHSGANVLTF
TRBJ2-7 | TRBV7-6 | CASSPIADSSYEQYF
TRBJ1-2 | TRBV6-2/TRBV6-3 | CASSYSRSANYGYTF
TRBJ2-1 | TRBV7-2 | CASRNSGGPNNEQFF
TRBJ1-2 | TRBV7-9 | CASSLGGGIDYGYTF
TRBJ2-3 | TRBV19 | CATKWTSGVADTQYF
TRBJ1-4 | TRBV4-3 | CASSLTTGSEKLFF
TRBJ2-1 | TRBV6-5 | CASERKGLTYNEQFF
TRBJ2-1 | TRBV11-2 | CASSFMAYSYNEQFF
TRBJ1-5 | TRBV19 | CASTGQGTSNQPQHF